A selection of T cell receptor beta chains follows, all from one sample in a study of blood T cell repertoires in COVID-19. The table came from immunoSEQ multiplex PCR; TCRdb's copy has only in-frame clones and leaves some out. The profile covers roughly 300,000 clones, with 70% to 90% appearing a single time and about 4.1% taken by the ten largest. Sequencing was done on a sample of PBMCs or T cells enriched from blood (not recorded which). The receptors derive from a man aged 30 to 39 who had recovered from COVID-19. The CDR3 runs from the conserved cysteine through the conserved F or W. The order of the fields is J gene, D gene, V gene, CDR3 protein. A D gene is named only where the DNA matches it firmly.

j_gene: TRBJ1-1; d_gene: NA; v_gene: TRBV7-8; CDR3aa: CASSLGYNTEAFF
j_gene: TRBJ2-7; d_gene: NA; v_gene: TRBV5-5; CDR3aa: CASSPLWGASYEQYF
j_gene: TRBJ2-7; d_gene: NA; v_gene: TRBV12-1; CDR3aa: CASSFGPSYEQYF
j_gene: TRBJ1-5; d_gene: TRBD1; v_gene: TRBV29-1; CDR3aa: CSVQTGGGQPQHF
j_gene: TRBJ2-7; d_gene: TRBD1; v_gene: TRBV25-1; CDR3aa: CASSEAGTGGFSYEQYF
j_gene: TRBJ2-2; d_gene: TRBD2; v_gene: TRBV24-1; CDR3aa: CATSDFKGASGREGNTGELFF
j_gene: TRBJ1-2; d_gene: TRBD1; v_gene: TRBV5-1; CDR3aa: CASSQGQGGDYGYTF
j_gene: TRBJ2-7; d_gene: NA; v_gene: TRBV27; CDR3aa: CASSLRDSGYEQYF
j_gene: TRBJ2-2; d_gene: TRBD1; v_gene: TRBV10-1; CDR3aa: CASSEKGAVSPNTGELFF
j_gene: TRBJ1-2; d_gene: TRBD1; v_gene: TRBV11-2; CDR3aa: CASSQRQGGSYGYTF
j_gene: TRBJ1-1; d_gene: NA; v_gene: TRBV6-5; CDR3aa: CASRRDRNTEAFF
j_gene: TRBJ2-1; d_gene: TRBD2; v_gene: TRBV18; CDR3aa: CASSPLAGDDEQFF
j_gene: TRBJ1-5; d_gene: TRBD1; v_gene: TRBV19; CDR3aa: CASSVGTGIQPQHF
j_gene: TRBJ2-1; d_gene: TRBD2; v_gene: TRBV18; CDR3aa: CASSYSGSSYNEQFF
j_gene: TRBJ2-1; d_gene: TRBD2; v_gene: TRBV5-1; CDR3aa: CASSLGVTSGGRDEQFF
j_gene: TRBJ1-4; d_gene: NA; v_gene: TRBV18; CDR3aa: CASSPGLNEGLFF
j_gene: TRBJ1-5; d_gene: TRBD1; v_gene: TRBV9; CDR3aa: CASSKGQGRRDQPQHF
j_gene: TRBJ2-3; d_gene: NA; v_gene: TRBV5-1; CDR3aa: CASRDGSSYADTQYF
j_gene: TRBJ2-3; d_gene: NA; v_gene: TRBV24-1; CDR3aa: CATSDSLPGVSTDTQYF
j_gene: TRBJ2-4; d_gene: NA; v_gene: TRBV2; CDR3aa: CASSRKNIQYF
j_gene: TRBJ2-1; d_gene: TRBD2; v_gene: TRBV2; CDR3aa: CASSGRLAGAIEQFF
j_gene: TRBJ2-2; d_gene: TRBD1; v_gene: TRBV5-1; CDR3aa: CASSPVLSDRGWTGELFF
j_gene: TRBJ2-7; d_gene: TRBD1; v_gene: TRBV7-2; CDR3aa: CASSSYRGSVYEQYF
j_gene: TRBJ2-3; d_gene: NA; v_gene: TRBV30; CDR3aa: CAWSHIGRWREAPDTQYF
j_gene: TRBJ2-3; d_gene: TRBD2; v_gene: TRBV19; CDR3aa: CASRRTSGTSDTQYF
j_gene: TRBJ1-1; d_gene: NA; v_gene: TRBV7-8; CDR3aa: CASSPFLGGTEAFF
j_gene: TRBJ2-1; d_gene: TRBD1; v_gene: TRBV5-1; CDR3aa: CASSRLQGEFDEQFF
j_gene: TRBJ2-7; d_gene: TRBD1; v_gene: TRBV19; CDR3aa: CASSIGTGRSNSYEQYF
j_gene: TRBJ1-1; d_gene: TRBD1; v_gene: TRBV5-4; CDR3aa: CASSKKTGADAEAFF
j_gene: TRBJ1-5; d_gene: NA; v_gene: TRBV2; CDR3aa: CASKAAGQPQHF
j_gene: TRBJ2-6; d_gene: TRBD1; v_gene: TRBV5-4; CDR3aa: CASSLTGSGANVLTF
j_gene: TRBJ2-3; d_gene: NA; v_gene: TRBV7-2; CDR3aa: CASSLGGTDTQYF
j_gene: TRBJ2-3; d_gene: TRBD2; v_gene: TRBV5-4; CDR3aa: CASSPVRGGPPDTQYF
j_gene: TRBJ2-1; d_gene: TRBD2; v_gene: TRBV18; CDR3aa: CASSPPLRLAGVYEQFF
j_gene: TRBJ2-3; d_gene: TRBD2; v_gene: TRBV5-4; CDR3aa: CASSLGGGPLADTQYF
j_gene: TRBJ1-2; d_gene: NA; v_gene: TRBV29-1; CDR3aa: CSAGSFNYGYTF
j_gene: TRBJ2-1; d_gene: TRBD2; v_gene: TRBV19; CDR3aa: CASRGTSGGAGQFF
j_gene: TRBJ2-2; d_gene: NA; v_gene: TRBV6-5; CDR3aa: CASSYIQRAHTGELFF
j_gene: TRBJ2-3; d_gene: NA; v_gene: TRBV18; CDR3aa: CASSPGQPDTQYF
j_gene: TRBJ2-2; d_gene: NA; v_gene: TRBV19; CDR3aa: CASSQDSLILATGELFF
j_gene: TRBJ1-2; d_gene: TRBD1; v_gene: TRBV13; CDR3aa: CASSSGTGGIYGYTF
j_gene: TRBJ2-3; d_gene: TRBD2; v_gene: TRBV27; CDR3aa: CASSLSLSGGRDTQYF
j_gene: TRBJ2-7; d_gene: TRBD2; v_gene: TRBV9; CDR3aa: CASSEGGLAGAYEQYF
j_gene: TRBJ2-5; d_gene: TRBD1; v_gene: TRBV7-2; CDR3aa: CASSYPPGQGETQYF
j_gene: TRBJ2-3; d_gene: NA; v_gene: TRBV14; CDR3aa: CASSPNRGGMGDTQYF
j_gene: TRBJ1-1; d_gene: NA; v_gene: TRBV12-3/TRBV12-4; CDR3aa: CASSRGGGEAFF
j_gene: TRBJ2-3; d_gene: NA; v_gene: TRBV18; CDR3aa: CASSPAAGTSTDTQYF
j_gene: TRBJ1-1; d_gene: NA; v_gene: TRBV14; CDR3aa: CASSPGGALNTEAFF
j_gene: TRBJ1-6; d_gene: NA; v_gene: TRBV9; CDR3aa: CASSVVTVRSPLHF
j_gene: TRBJ2-7; d_gene: TRBD2; v_gene: TRBV6-5; CDR3aa: CASRLAGGYEQYF
j_gene: TRBJ1-3; d_gene: NA; v_gene: TRBV5-1; CDR3aa: CASSKAATGNTIYF
j_gene: TRBJ2-6; d_gene: TRBD1; v_gene: TRBV3-1/TRBV3-2; CDR3aa: CASSLSGQGYGANVLTF
j_gene: TRBJ1-4; d_gene: NA; v_gene: TRBV7-5; CDR3aa: CVRSQLRQGEKLFF
j_gene: TRBJ2-3; d_gene: TRBD2; v_gene: TRBV4-2; CDR3aa: CASSQRSTSGRQSDTQYF
j_gene: TRBJ1-6; d_gene: NA; v_gene: TRBV5-6; CDR3aa: CASSSIGGNSPLHF
j_gene: TRBJ1-6; d_gene: NA; v_gene: TRBV11-2; CDR3aa: CASSLTGPKTPLHF
j_gene: TRBJ1-1; d_gene: NA; v_gene: TRBV27; CDR3aa: CASSQGGTEAFF